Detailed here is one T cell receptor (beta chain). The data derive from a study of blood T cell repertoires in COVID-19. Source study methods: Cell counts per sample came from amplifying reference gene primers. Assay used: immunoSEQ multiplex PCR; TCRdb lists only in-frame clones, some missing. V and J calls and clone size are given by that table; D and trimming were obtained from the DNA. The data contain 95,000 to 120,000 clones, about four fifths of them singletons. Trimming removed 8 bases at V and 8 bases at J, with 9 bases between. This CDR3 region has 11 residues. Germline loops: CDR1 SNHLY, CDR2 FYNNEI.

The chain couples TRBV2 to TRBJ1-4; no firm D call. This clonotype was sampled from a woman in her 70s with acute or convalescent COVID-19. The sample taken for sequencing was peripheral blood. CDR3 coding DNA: TGTGCCAGCCAAATCGGGGAAAAACTGTTTTTT. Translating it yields CASQIGEKLFF.